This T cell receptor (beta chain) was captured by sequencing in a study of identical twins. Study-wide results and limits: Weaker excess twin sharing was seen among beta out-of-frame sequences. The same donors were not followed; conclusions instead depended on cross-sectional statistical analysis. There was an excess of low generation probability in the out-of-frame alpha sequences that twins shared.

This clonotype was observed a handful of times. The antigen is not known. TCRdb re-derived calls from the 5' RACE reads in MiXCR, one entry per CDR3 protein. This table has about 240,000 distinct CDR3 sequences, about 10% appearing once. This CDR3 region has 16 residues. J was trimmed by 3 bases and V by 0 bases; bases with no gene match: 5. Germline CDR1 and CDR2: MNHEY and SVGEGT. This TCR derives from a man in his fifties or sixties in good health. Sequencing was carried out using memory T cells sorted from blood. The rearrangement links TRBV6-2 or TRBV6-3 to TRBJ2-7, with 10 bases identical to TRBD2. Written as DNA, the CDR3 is TGTGCCAGCAGTTACTCGAGGTCTAGCGGGAGCTACGAGCAGTACTTC. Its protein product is CASSYSRSSGSYEQYF.